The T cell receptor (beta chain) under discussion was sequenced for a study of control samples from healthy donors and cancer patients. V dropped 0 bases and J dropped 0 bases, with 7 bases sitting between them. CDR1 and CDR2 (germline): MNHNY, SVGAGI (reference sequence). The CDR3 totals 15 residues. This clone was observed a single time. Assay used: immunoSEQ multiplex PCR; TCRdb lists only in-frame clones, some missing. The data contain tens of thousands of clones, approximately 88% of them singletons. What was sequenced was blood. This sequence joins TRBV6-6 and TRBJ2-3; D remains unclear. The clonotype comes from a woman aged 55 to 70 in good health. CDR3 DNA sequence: TGTGCCAGCAGTTACTCCGAGGTTAGCACAGATACGCAGTATTTT. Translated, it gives CASSYSEVSTDTQYF.